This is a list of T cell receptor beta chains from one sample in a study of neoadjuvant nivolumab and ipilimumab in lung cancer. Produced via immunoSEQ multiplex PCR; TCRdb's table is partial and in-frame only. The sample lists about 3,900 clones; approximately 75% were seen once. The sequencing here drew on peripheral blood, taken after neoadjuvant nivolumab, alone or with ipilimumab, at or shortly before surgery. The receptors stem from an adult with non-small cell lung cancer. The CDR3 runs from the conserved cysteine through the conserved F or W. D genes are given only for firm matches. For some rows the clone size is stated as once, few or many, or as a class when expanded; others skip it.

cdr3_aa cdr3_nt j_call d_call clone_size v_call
CASSFGRTYEQYF TGTGCCAGCAGTTTCGGCCGGACCTACGAGCAGTACTTC TRBJ2-7 - - TRBV27
CASSVGLAGLADTQYF TGCGCCAGCAGCGTAGGACTAGCGGGATTGGCAGATACGCAGTATTTT TRBJ2-3 TRBD2 - TRBV5-1
CSVAGLAGDEYEQYF TGCAGCGTTGCGGGACTAGCGGGAGATGAGTACGAGCAGTACTTC TRBJ2-7 TRBD2 - TRBV29-1
CASSEVGTSGRYEQYF TGTGCCAGCAGTGAAGTAGGCACTAGCGGGAGATACGAGCAGTACTTC TRBJ2-7 TRBD2 - TRBV6-1
CAWTSPVREGNYGYTF TGTGCCTGGACCTCCCCAGTTAGAGAGGGAAATTATGGCTACACCTTC TRBJ1-2 - - TRBV30
CASSVPFGQGNSRGGANVLTF TGTGCCAGCAGCGTACCATTTGGACAGGGCAATTCTCGGGGTGGGGCCAACGTCCTGACTTTC TRBJ2-6 TRBD1 - TRBV9
CASSLWGGDEQYF TGTGCCAGCAGTTTATGGGGGGGGGATGAGCAGTACTTC TRBJ2-7 TRBD2 - TRBV28
CASSRTSGRDYNEQFF TGTGCCAGCAGCCGGACTAGCGGGAGGGACTACAATGAGCAGTTCTTC TRBJ2-1 TRBD2 - TRBV7-9
CATSLLAGARDEQFF TGTGCCACCAGCCTTTTGGCGGGAGCCAGGGATGAGCAGTTCTTC TRBJ2-1 TRBD2 - TRBV11-2
CASSIDRVGEQYF TGTGCCAGCAGCATTGACAGGGTAGGCGAGCAGTACTTC TRBJ2-7 TRBD1 few TRBV7-9
CASSVEVGRKGRGTDTQYF TGTGCCAGCAGCGTAGAGGTAGGAAGGAAAGGACGTGGCACAGATACGCAGTATTTT TRBJ2-3 - - TRBV9
CASSSFPKPASGRGNEQFF TGTGCCAGCAGCTCTTTTCCTAAACCCGCTAGCGGGAGGGGGAATGAGCAGTTCTTC TRBJ2-1 TRBD2 - TRBV7-2
CASSLRGLAGEQYF TGTGCCAGCAGCTTAAGGGGACTAGCGGGAGAGCAGTACTTC TRBJ2-7 TRBD2 - TRBV11-2
CASSLGAPYGYTF TGCGCCAGCAGCTTGGGGGCCCCATATGGCTACACCTTC TRBJ1-2 - - TRBV5-1
CASSLQGRTDTQYF TGTGCCAGCAGCTTGCAAGGTCGCACAGATACGCAGTATTTT TRBJ2-3 - - TRBV7-2
CAISDRLDQETQYF TGTGCCATCAGTGACAGGCTTGACCAAGAGACCCAGTACTTC TRBJ2-5 - - TRBV10-3
CAWSAGQGTYGYTF TGTGCCTGGAGTGCCGGACAGGGTACCTATGGCTACACCTTC TRBJ1-2 TRBD1 few TRBV30
CATSEDASTDTQYF TGTGCCACCAGCGAGGACGCGAGCACAGATACGCAGTATTTT TRBJ2-3 - - TRBV15
CASKPPGDWANYGYTF TGTGCCAGTAAACCACCGGGCGATTGGGCGAACTATGGCTACACCTTC TRBJ1-2 - - TRBV19
CASSLRGDGLGGELFF TGTGCCAGCAGCTTACGAGGGGATGGGTTAGGCGGGGAGCTGTTTTTT TRBJ2-2 - - TRBV11-2
CSVVSGGGGYTF TGCAGCGTTGTGTCCGGGGGGGGCGGCTACACCTTC TRBJ1-2 - - TRBV29-1
CASSPGTSGRGVNIQYF TGTGCCAGCAGCCCGGGGACTAGCGGGAGAGGGGTGAACATTCAGTACTTC TRBJ2-4 TRBD2 - TRBV13
CASSLAGGDPYGYTF TGCGCCAGCAGCTTGGCAGGCGGGGACCCCTATGGCTACACCTTC TRBJ1-2 - - TRBV5-1
CASSGRDSGNTIYF TGTGCCAGTAGCGGACGGGACTCTGGAAACACCATATATTTT TRBJ1-3 - - TRBV19
CATSRDTSYEQYF TGTGCCACCAGCAGAGATACCAGCTACGAGCAGTACTTC TRBJ2-7 - - TRBV15
CASRFRGGRAGTDTQYF TGCGCCAGCAGGTTCAGGGGCGGGAGGGCCGGAACAGATACGCAGTATTTT TRBJ2-3 TRBD2 once TRBV5-1
CASSENTGHQPQHF TGTGCCAGCAGTGAAAACACAGGGCATCAGCCCCAGCATTTT TRBJ1-5 - few TRBV6-1
CAWSVPAGASNYGYTF TGTGCCTGGAGTGTACCTGCAGGGGCCTCCAACTATGGCTACACCTTC TRBJ1-2 - - TRBV30
CASSPLTGADYEQYF TGCGCCAGCAGCCCCCTGACAGGGGCGGATTACGAGCAGTACTTC TRBJ2-7 TRBD1 - TRBV5-1
CASSSRDRGRGYTF TGTGCCAGCAGTTCCCGGGACAGGGGTCGTGGCTACACCTTC TRBJ1-2 TRBD1 - TRBV4-2
CASRTRGNTEAFF TGTGCCAGCAGAACCAGGGGGAACACTGAAGCTTTCTTT TRBJ1-1 - - TRBV14
CASSFSGRGTGELFF TGCGCCAGCAGCTTTAGCGGGAGGGGTACCGGGGAGCTGTTTTTT TRBJ2-2 TRBD2 - TRBV5-1
CASSERQEKLFF TGTGCCAGCAGTGAGAGACAGGAAAAACTGTTTTTT TRBJ1-4 - - TRBV6-1
CAISVSGYEQYF TGTGCCATCAGTGTGTCGGGGTACGAGCAGTACTTC TRBJ2-7 - few TRBV10-3
CSAVERITQYF TGCAGCGCCGTGGAGCGGATTACGCAGTATTTT TRBJ2-3 - - TRBV29-1
CVSSLIGSIEQYF TGTGTCAGCAGCTTAATAGGCAGCATCGAGCAGTACTTC TRBJ2-7 - once TRBV7-2
CASSQGQKPLNVLTF TGTGCCAGCAGCCAGGGACAGAAACCTCTCAACGTCCTGACTTTC TRBJ2-6 TRBD1 once TRBV13
CASSLLLGGYTF TGTGCCAGCAGTCTCCTACTGGGGGGCTACACCTTC TRBJ1-2 - few TRBV28
CASSMAQSSTDTQYF TGTGCCAGTAGTATGGCACAGTCTAGCACAGATACGCAGTATTTT TRBJ2-3 - - TRBV19
CASRLDPTGVGTEAFF TGTGCCAGCAGGTTAGACCCCACAGGGGTTGGCACTGAAGCTTTCTTT TRBJ1-1 TRBD1 - TRBV7-6
CASSSQGTGDSYEQYF TGTGCCAGCAGCTCACAGGGGACAGGGGACTCCTACGAGCAGTACTTC TRBJ2-7 TRBD1 - TRBV7-1
CAWCGLETQYF TGTGCCTGGTGCGGCTTGGAGACCCAGTACTTC TRBJ2-5 - - TRBV30
CASSLETSGEFF TGTGCCAGCAGCTTGGAGACTAGTGGGGAGTTCTTC TRBJ2-1 - few TRBV5-4
CASSRQGGVDGANVLTF TGCGCCAGCAGCAGACAGGGGGGGGTGGACGGGGCCAACGTCCTGACTTTC TRBJ2-6 TRBD1 - TRBV4-1
CASSPGQGITYEQYF TGTGCCAGTAGTCCTGGACAGGGAATAACCTACGAGCAGTACTTC TRBJ2-7 TRBD1 few TRBV19
CASSTDGYNEQFF TGTGCCAGCAGTACGGACGGTTACAATGAGCAGTTCTTC TRBJ2-1 - - TRBV6-5